This T cell receptor (beta chain) came from a study of post-analysis software for immune sequencing data. About the study: Patients with relapsing-remitting, secondary progressive and progressive-relapsing multiple sclerosis courses were all represented.

Comment on this clonotype: The antigen is undetermined.

Germline CDR1 and CDR2: MDHEN and SYDVKM. The CDR3 runs to 13 residues. Trimming removed 7 bases at V and 1 base at J, with 10 bases between. cDNA libraries for TCR beta contained unique molecular identifiers. Researchers reported 400,000 to 550,000 cDNA molecules coming from around 1 to 10 million T cells. TCRdb itself ran the PCR reads through MiXCR, one entry per CDR3 protein. The sample lists about 500,000 distinct CDR3 sequences, under 55% occurring once. Study-wide results and limits: Four or five TRBV segments were significantly more frequent in patients than in controls. TRBV5-6, TRBV5-1 and TRBV20-1 were among these segments. For normalized Chao1 diversity, multiple sclerosis patients scored significantly lower than controls did. F-measure co-clustering was strong for batch-matched samples.

This chain joins TRBV28 and TRBJ1-1; D is perhaps TRBD1 (6 bases). Material for sequencing was blood. This TCR derives from a girl aged 10 to 17 with multiple sclerosis. The CDR3 region is CASKIQGNTEAFF. The CDR3 DNA follows: TGTGCCAGCAAGATACAGGGGAACACTGAAGCTTTCTTT.